This T cell receptor beta chain was obtained from a study of T cells in Graves' hyperthyroidism and ophthalmopathy. About the study: Peripheral blood was taken when the disease was first diagnosed, before any treatment began. Findings and caveats of the study: Blood samples included most of the expanded thyroid clonotypes exceeding 0.001.

Per the germline V gene, CDR1 is SGHDN and CDR2 is FVKESK. This CDR3 comprises 15 residues. Trimming stripped 2 bases from V and 4 bases from J, with 12 bases between. RNA transcripts served as the template for amplifying TCR beta CDR3 regions. The HTBI primer set was used in a first-round RT-PCR of the TCR CDR3. A single record per CDR3 protein comes from TCRdb applying MiXCR to the multiplex PCR reads. The sample comprises roughly 700,000 distinct CDR3 sequences, 11% to 15% of which are singletons, and 10% rests with the top ten. Notes on this clonotype: The antigen is undetermined.

Over 18 months, lack of ophthalmopathy progression marked Graves' hyperthyroidism as stable. The study enrolled patients aged 18 to 65 with newly diagnosed hyperthyroidism of under 2 months' duration. J is TRBJ2-1 and V is TRBV14, with a possible D match to TRBD2 (5 bases). Sequenced: blood. The sequence derives from a woman aged 18-30 years with Graves' hyperthyroidism. CDR3 in DNA: TGTGCCAGCAGCCAACTCAGCGGACCATACAATGAGCAGTTCTTC. It specifies CASSQLSGPYNEQFF. Together with reference TRBV14 and TRBJ2-1, the CDR3 gives the full variable domain: EAGVTQFPSHSVIEKGQTVTLRCDPISGHDNLYWYRRVMGKEIKFLLHFVKESKQDESGMPNNRFLAERTGGTYSTLKVQPAELEDSGVYFCASSQLSGPYNEQFFGPGTRLTVL.